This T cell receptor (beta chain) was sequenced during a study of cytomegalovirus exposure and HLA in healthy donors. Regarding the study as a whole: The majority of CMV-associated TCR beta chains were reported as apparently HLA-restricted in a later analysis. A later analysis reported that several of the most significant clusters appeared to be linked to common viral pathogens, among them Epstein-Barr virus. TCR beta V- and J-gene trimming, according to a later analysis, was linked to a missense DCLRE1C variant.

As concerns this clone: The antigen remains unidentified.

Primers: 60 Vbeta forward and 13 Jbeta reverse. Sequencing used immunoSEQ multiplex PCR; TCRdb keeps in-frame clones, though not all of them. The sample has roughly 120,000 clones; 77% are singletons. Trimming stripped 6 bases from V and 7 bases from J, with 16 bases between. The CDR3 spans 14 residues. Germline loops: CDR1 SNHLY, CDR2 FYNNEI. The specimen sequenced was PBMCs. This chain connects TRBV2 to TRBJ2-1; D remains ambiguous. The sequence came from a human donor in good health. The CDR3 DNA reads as TGTGCCAGCAGCCTTAGCCCTCTCCTTAATGAGCAGTTCTTC. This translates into CASSLSPLLNEQFF.